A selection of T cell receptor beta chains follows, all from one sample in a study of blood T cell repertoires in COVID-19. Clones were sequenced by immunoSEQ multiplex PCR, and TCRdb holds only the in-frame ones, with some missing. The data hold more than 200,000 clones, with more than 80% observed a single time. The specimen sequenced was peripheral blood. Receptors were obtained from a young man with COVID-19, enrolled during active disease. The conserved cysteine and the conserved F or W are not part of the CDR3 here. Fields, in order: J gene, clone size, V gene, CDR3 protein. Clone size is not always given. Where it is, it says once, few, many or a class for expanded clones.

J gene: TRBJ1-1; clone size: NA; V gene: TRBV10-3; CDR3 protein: AISVIGGAGTEAF
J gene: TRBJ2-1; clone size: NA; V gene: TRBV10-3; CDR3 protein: AIAEYNEQF
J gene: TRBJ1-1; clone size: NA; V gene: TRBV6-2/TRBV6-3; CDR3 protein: ASSPTTGHKEGQTEAF
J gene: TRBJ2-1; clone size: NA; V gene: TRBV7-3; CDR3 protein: ASSSNRGPYNEQF
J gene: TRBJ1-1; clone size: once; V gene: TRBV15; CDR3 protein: ATSRDNFVRGQWSTEAF
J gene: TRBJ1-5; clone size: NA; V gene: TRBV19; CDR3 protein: ASSMGGQGGNQPQH
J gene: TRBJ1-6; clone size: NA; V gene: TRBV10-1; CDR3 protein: ASSCGQGGNSPLH
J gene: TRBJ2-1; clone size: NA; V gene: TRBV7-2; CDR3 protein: ASSDTREYYNEQF
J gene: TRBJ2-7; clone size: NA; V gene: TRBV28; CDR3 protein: ASSFLDGSYEQY
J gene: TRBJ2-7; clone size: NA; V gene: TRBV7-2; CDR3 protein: ATQEGTASYEQY
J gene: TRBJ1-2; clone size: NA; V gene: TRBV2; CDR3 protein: ASSLSSTGADSNYGYT
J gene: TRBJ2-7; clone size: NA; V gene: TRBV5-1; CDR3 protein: ASSSTGVTPLSYEQY
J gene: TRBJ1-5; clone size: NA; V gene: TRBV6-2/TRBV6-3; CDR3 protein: ASSYRGYNQPQH
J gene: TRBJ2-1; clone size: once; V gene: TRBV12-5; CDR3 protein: ASGLVPNAGGYNEQF
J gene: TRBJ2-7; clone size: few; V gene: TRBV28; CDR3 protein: ASSLYAGSYEQY
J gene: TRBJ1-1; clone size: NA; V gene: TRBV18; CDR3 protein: ASSLNREGRLANTEAF
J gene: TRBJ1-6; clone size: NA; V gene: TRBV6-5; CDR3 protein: ASSYSSGAIYSPLH
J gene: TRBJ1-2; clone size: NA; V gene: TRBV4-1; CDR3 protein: ASSQWGAYGYT
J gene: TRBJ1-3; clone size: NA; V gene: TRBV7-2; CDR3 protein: ASSLRGSPGDTIY
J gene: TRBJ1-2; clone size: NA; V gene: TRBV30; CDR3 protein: AWTGGWNYGYT
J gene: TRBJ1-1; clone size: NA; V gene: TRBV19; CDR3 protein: ASSTPGQRNTEAF
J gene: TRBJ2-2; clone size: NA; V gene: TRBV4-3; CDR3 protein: ASSQDLTAGGIGTGELF
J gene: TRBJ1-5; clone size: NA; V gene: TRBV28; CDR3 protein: ASSQVVGGQD
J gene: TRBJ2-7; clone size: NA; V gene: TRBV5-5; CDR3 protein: ASSLVNYEQY
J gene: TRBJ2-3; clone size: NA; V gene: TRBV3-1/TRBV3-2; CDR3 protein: ASSQAGLAGGPTDFTDTQY
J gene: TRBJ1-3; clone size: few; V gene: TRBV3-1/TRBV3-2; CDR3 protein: ASSQRDTIY